What follows are 29 T cell receptor beta chains derived from one specimen sequenced in a study of vaccination and CD4 T cells after COVID-19. Sequencing of cultured CD4+ T cell DNA used the Oncomine TCR Beta short-read assay. TCRdb analysed the PCR reads with MiXCR anew, one entry per CDR3 protein. The data contain about 20,000 distinct CDR3 sequences, about 52% of them singletons. These receptors' targets are unknown. Treatment denoted: roughly 11-day PBMC culture with coronavirus spike peptide pools or control peptides (ViraFEST assay). The sequencing input was CD4+ T cells from blood, cultured in vitro. All receptors come from a human donor who had recovered from COVID-19.

J is TRBJ1-6 and V is TRBV20-1, with TRBD1 matching over 7 bases. From germline, CDR1 is DFQATT and CDR2 SNEGSKA (reference sequence). The CDR3 loop spans 13 amino acids. V dropped 6 bases and J dropped 8; count of bases not matched to a gene: 7. CDR3 sequence reads: CSANRQGDSPLHF. CDR3 nucleotide sequence: TGCAGTGCCAATCGACAGGGAGATTCACCCCTCCACTTT.

The chain employs TRBV30 and TRBJ1-6, with D uncertain. CDR3 length: 12 amino acids. Germline loops: CDR1 GTSNPN, CDR2 SVGIG (reference sequence). The germline V and J ends were trimmed by 2 bases and 6 bases, with 5 bases remaining between them. CDR3 amino acids: CAWSLVNSPLHF. Written as DNA, the CDR3 is TGTGCCTGGAGTCTAGTTAATTCACCCCTCCACTTT.

The chain joins TRBV7-9 to TRBJ2-3; 12 nucleotides line up with TRBD2. CDR3 size: 18 residues. The V segment lost 5 bases and the J segment 0 bases; nucleotides outside the gene matches: 9. Germline V gene lookup returns CDR1 SEHNR and CDR2 FQNEAQ (reference sequence). CDR3 protein: CASSHLAGGPYSTDTQYF. The CDR3 DNA sequence: TGTGCCAGCAGCCATCTAGCGGGAGGGCCATATAGCACAGATACGCAGTATTTT.

The rearrangement uses TRBV20-1 and TRBJ2-7; D gene ambiguous. Germline CDR1 is DFQATT and CDR2 is SNEGSKA (reference sequence). Trimming cost V 3 bases and J 2 bases, with 14 bases left between them. The CDR3 covers 14 residues. In DNA, the CDR3 is TGCAGTGCTAGTCAAGCTGGAAGGGCCTACGAGCAGTACTTC. Protein product: CSASQAGRAYEQYF.

The chain couples TRBV20-1 to TRBJ1-1, with 10 bases lining up with TRBD1. Germline-derived CDR1 and CDR2 are DFQATT and SNEGSKA (reference sequence). The V segment lost 6 bases and the J segment 2 bases; nucleotides outside the gene matches: 9. CDR3 size: 15 residues. CDR3 nucleotide sequence: TGCAGTGCCCCGAAGGCGACAGGGGGCAACACTGAAGCTTTCTTT. This gives the protein CSAPKATGGNTEAFF.

The J gene is TRBJ2-5, the V gene TRBV19, with 8 bases aligning to TRBD2. The junction had 5 bases not matched to a gene; V was cut back by 6 bases and J by 2 bases. CDR3 length equals 14 residues. Germline V CDR1 and CDR2: LNHDA, SQIVND (reference sequence). The chain's CDR3 is CASRRAGAQETQYF. The CDR3 coding sequence is TGTGCCAGTAGACGAGCGGGGGCGCAAGAGACCCAGTACTTC. The variable domain in full, completed from reference TRBV19 and TRBJ2-5, reads DGGITQSPKYLFRKEGQNVTLSCEQNLNHDAMYWYRQDPGQGLRLIYYSQIVNDFQKGDIAEGYSVSREKKESFPLTVTSAQKNPTAFYLCASRRAGAQETQYFGPGTRLLVL.

This clonotype was seen more than once but under ten times. The gene calls are TRBV6-1 and TRBJ2-7; no clear D gene. The length of the CDR3 is 15 residues. The germline gives CDR1 MNHNS, CDR2 SASEGT. V was shortened by 1 base and J by 2 bases, with 12 bases between the two germline ends. CDR3 nucleotide sequence: TGTGCCAGCAGTGAAGAAAGGTCCGCCCCCTACGAGCAGTACTTC. This sequence encodes CASSEERSAPYEQYF.

The table lists this clonotype with a few counts. The rearrangement uses TRBV20-1 and TRBJ1-1, with TRBD1 identical over 10 bases. This CDR3 comprises 15 residues. Germline V gene sequence: CDR1 DFQATT, CDR2 SNEGSKA (reference sequence). Trimming removed 2 bases from V and 3 bases from J; junction bases left unmatched: 6. CDR3 DNA: TGCAGTGCTAGACTGACAGGGGGCTGGGACACTGAAGCTTTCTTT. This encodes CSARLTGGWDTEAFF.

There are a few counts of this clonotype. J is TRBJ2-2 and V is TRBV27; D not resolved. With 7 bases removed from V and 1 base from J, the gap between germline ends came to 10 bases. This CDR3 has 14 residues. The germline V gene has CDR1 MNHEY and CDR2 SMNVEV (reference sequence). The CDR3 nucleotides read TGTGCCAGCATGTGGCGTGGGAACACCGGGGAGCTGTTTTTT. Its translation: CASMWRGNTGELFF.

The CDR3 region is CASSMAGRSNTEAFF. CDR3 sequence (DNA): TGTGCCAGTAGTATGGCGGGACGGTCGAACACTGAAGCTTTCTTT. This chain connects TRBV19 to TRBJ1-1; TRBD1 might be the D (5 bases). The CDR3 totals 15 residues. Germline V gene data show CDR1 as LNHDA and CDR2 as SQIVND (reference sequence). V lost 3 bases, J lost 1 base, and 12 bases lay in between.

This clonotype has more than one count but fewer than ten. This chain uses TRBV6-1 with TRBJ1-2, with a weak D call TRBD1 (5 bases). The V and J ends lost 5 bases and 5 bases respectively, with 9 bases between them. The CDR3 loop spans 12 amino acids. Germline assignment: CDR1 MNHNS and CDR2 SASEGT. CDR3 loop: CASSLQGYGYTF. The CDR3, as DNA: TGTGCCAGCAGTCTCCAGGGATATGGCTACACCTTC.

This chain uses TRBV6-1 with TRBJ2-7; tentative D call: TRBD1 (5 bases). The CDR3 is made up of 16 amino acids. In germline, CDR1 is MNHNS, CDR2 SASEGT. Trimming left V 6 bases short and J 0 bases short, with 18 bases between. The CDR3 bases are TGTGCCAGCAGCCCCAGGGATGGGGTGGGCTCCTACGAGCAGTACTTC. Translating gives CASSPRDGVGSYEQYF.

This sequence joins TRBV19 and TRBJ1-6, with D possibly matching TRBD1 (5 bases). The CDR3 consists of 18 residues. The V and J ends lost 1 base and 6 bases respectively, with 19 bases between them. Germline V gene data show CDR1 as LNHDA and CDR2 as SQIVND (reference sequence). CDR3 in DNA: TGTGCCAGTAGTATAGGCCTGCTCCGGGACGGTGTTAATTCACCCCTCCACTTT. Translation gives CASSIGLLRDGVNSPLHF. Variable domain in full (rest from reference TRBV19 and TRBJ1-6): DGGITQSPKYLFRKEGQNVTLSCEQNLNHDAMYWYRQDPGQGLRLIYYSQIVNDFQKGDIAEGYSVSREKKESFPLTVTSAQKNPTAFYLCASSIGLLRDGVNSPLHFGNGTRLTVT.

The rearrangement joins TRBV6-2 or TRBV6-3 to TRBJ1-1, with no clear D. CDR3 length equals 16 residues. CDR1 is MNHEY, CDR2 SVGEGT, per germline. Trimming cost V 2 bases and J 6 bases, with 19 bases left between them. CDR3 residues: CASSYPGEYPTSEAFF. The CDR3 region has the DNA TGTGCCAGCAGTTACCCCGGGGAATACCCGACATCTGAAGCTTTCTTT.

The chain couples TRBV10-3 to TRBJ1-2; D remains unclear. Per the germline V gene, CDR1 is ENHRY and CDR2 is SYGVKD. The CDR3 is made up of 13 amino acids. Trimming left V 8 bases short and J 1 base short, with 11 bases between. This chain's CDR3 is CAIGRADNYGYTF. Written as DNA, the CDR3 is TGTGCCATCGGGAGGGCCGATAACTATGGCTACACCTTC.

The gene calls are TRBV28 and TRBJ1-2; possibly TRBD1 for D (5 bases). With 5 bases removed from V and 8 bases from J, the gap between germline ends came to 15 bases. Germline V lookup: CDR1 MDHEN, CDR2 SYDVKM. This CDR3 contains 13 residues. The CDR3 loop reads CASSPAGHQGYTF. The DNA of the CDR3 is TGTGCCAGCAGTCCCGCAGGGCATCAAGGCTACACCTTC.

This sequence joins TRBV27 and TRBJ2-7; 13 bases are shared with TRBD2. Germline assignment: CDR1 MNHEY and CDR2 SMNVEV (reference sequence). V shed 6 bases and J 11 bases; nucleotides not matched to a gene: 7. The CDR3 is 13 amino acids. This chain's CDR3 is CASRPRGTSGKYF. CDR3 nucleotide sequence: TGTGCCAGCAGGCCAAGAGGGACTAGCGGGAAGTACTTC.

The chain uses TRBV11-2 and TRBJ2-5; D perhaps matches TRBD2 (6 bases). The CDR3 length is 14 residues. The V end lost 4 bases, the J end lost 2 bases, and 11 bases lay between the germline ends. The germline V gene encodes CDR1 SGHAT and CDR2 FQNNGV. The CDR3 DNA reads as TGTGCCAGCAGCTCCCTTGGGGGGCAAGAGACCCAGTACTTC. Its protein product is CASSSLGGQETQYF.

This clonotype was counted a few times. V and J are TRBV15 and TRBJ1-2; TRBD1 aligns across 9 bases. V shed 3 bases and J 1 base; nucleotides not matched to a gene: 0. The CDR3 runs 14 residues. In germline, CDR1 is LNHNV, CDR2 YYDKDF (reference sequence). The CDR3 spells CATSRDRGNYGYTF. CDR3 nucleotide sequence: TGTGCCACCAGCAGGGACAGGGGTAACTATGGCTACACCTTC.

This sequence joins TRBV20-1 and TRBJ1-2, with 10 bases that match TRBD1. With 2 bases clipped from V and 8 bases from J, the junction kept 5 bases outside the gene matches. Germline CDR1 reads DFQATT; CDR2 reads SNEGSKA (reference sequence). The CDR3 sequence is 13 residues long. CDR3: CSARTGTGDGYTF. The CDR3, as DNA: TGCAGTGCTAGAACCGGGACAGGGGACGGCTACACCTTC.

This clonotype appeared once. J is TRBJ1-2 and V is TRBV28, with a possible D match to TRBD1 (5 bases). V lost 6 bases and J 6 bases, leaving 14 bases between the germline ends. This CDR3 spans 13 amino acids. Germline V gene lookup returns CDR1 MDHEN and CDR2 SYDVKM. Here the CDR3 reads CASRNYRGNGYTF. The DNA of the CDR3 is TGTGCCAGCAGAAATTACCGGGGGAATGGCTACACCTTC.

This clonotype was detected a few times. The V call is TRBV18, the J call TRBJ1-2, with 7 bases lining up with TRBD1. In germline, CDR1 is KGHSH, CDR2 LQKENI. V lost 0 bases, J lost 6 bases, and 13 bases stayed unmatched. This CDR3 has 17 residues. The CDR3 sequence is CASSPPVKGAQMNGYTF. The CDR3 DNA sequence: TGTGCCAGCTCACCACCGGTTAAGGGGGCCCAGATGAATGGCTACACCTTC.

This chain connects TRBV2 to TRBJ2-3; D not resolved. The germline V gene encodes CDR1 SNHLY and CDR2 FYNNEI. Trimming took 6 bases from V and 3 from J, leaving 4 bases between them. CDR3 length: 11 residues. CDR3 sequence reads: CASSYTDTQYF. The CDR3 nucleotides are TGTGCCAGCAGCTATACAGATACGCAGTATTTT.

This clonotype was seen more than once but under ten times. This sequence joins TRBV7-2 and TRBJ2-5, with D unresolved. The CDR3 length is 13 residues. Germline V lookup: CDR1 SGHTA, CDR2 FQGNSA. Deletions cut 7 bases from V and 5 bases from J, with 14 bases between. This chain's CDR3 is CASTRMWAETQYF. The CDR3 bases are TGTGCCAGCACCCGAATGTGGGCGGAGACCCAGTACTTC. The variable domain in full, with the rest retrieved from reference TRBV7-2 and TRBJ2-5, is GAGVSQSPSNKVTEKGKDVELRCDPISGHTALYWYRQSLGQGLEFLIYFQGNSAPDKSGLPSDRFSAERTGGSVSTLTIQRTQQEDSAVYLCASTRMWAETQYFGPGTRLLVL.

This clonotype has a handful of counts. The CDR3 loop reads CASSIEIPGAGYTF. Here the CDR3 DNA reads TGTGCCAGTAGTATAGAAATACCAGGGGCTGGCTACACCTTC. This chain connects TRBV19 to TRBJ1-2; TRBD1 might be the D (6 bases). Trimming stripped 0 bases from V and 7 bases from J, with 12 bases between. CDR3 length: 14 amino acids. CDR1 and CDR2 (germline): LNHDA, SQIVND (reference sequence).

This clonotype was picked up a small number of times. The V gene is TRBV12-3 or TRBV12-4, the J gene TRBJ1-6; D might be TRBD1 (5 bases). The CDR3 is made up of 14 amino acids. Trimming stripped 5 bases from V and 6 bases from J, with 11 bases between. The CDR3 DNA reads TGTGCCAGCAGTCCAAGGGGATCTAATTCACCCCTCCACTTT. Residues: CASSPRGSNSPLHF.

This chain joins TRBV29-1 and TRBJ2-1; D may correspond to TRBD1 or TRBD2 (5 bases each). The CDR3 contains 14 residues. The germline V and J ends were trimmed by 0 bases and 2 bases, with 8 bases remaining between them. Germline CDR1 SQVTM, CDR2 ANQGSEA. As DNA, the CDR3 is TGCAGCGTTGAAGAAGGGGACCCCTACAATGAGCAGTTCTTC. It translates to CSVEEGDPYNEQFF.

V and J are TRBV6-1 and TRBJ1-5, with TRBD1 matching 7 bases. The CDR3 length is 15 residues. V was clipped by 6 bases and J by 1 base; unmatched bases: 6. Germline CDR1 MNHNS, CDR2 SASEGT. The CDR3 loop is CASSAQGSSNQPQHF. The CDR3 DNA reads TGTGCCAGCAGCGCACAGGGGTCGAGCAATCAGCCCCAGCATTTT.

This clonotype was recorded a few times. The chain has TRBV7-2 and TRBJ2-2, with 9 nucleotides matching TRBD2. V shed 1 base, J shed 5 bases, and the junction held 11 bases outside the gene matches. The CDR3 is 18 residues long. Germline V gene lookup returns CDR1 SGHTA and CDR2 FQGNSA. CDR3 in amino acids: CASSLVPGGGGPTGELFF. The CDR3 DNA is TGTGCCAGCAGCTTAGTTCCTGGCGGGGGGGGACCGACCGGGGAGCTGTTTTTT.